These 9 T cell receptor beta chains were sequenced from one sample in a study of Graves' ophthalmopathy and Graves' hyperthyroidism. TCR beta CDR3 amplification used RNA transcripts. An initial RT-PCR round employing HTBI primers preceded a second-round multiplex PCR. TCRdb itself ran the multiplex PCR reads through MiXCR, one entry per CDR3 protein. The sample includes 260,000 or so distinct CDR3 sequences, around 50% of them seen just once. The sequenced sample was peripheral blood. The source of these receptors is an adult man with Graves' ophthalmopathy.

This clonotype was recorded a few times. The V gene is TRBV24-1, the J gene TRBJ2-7; D may be TRBD1 (5 bases). CDR1 and CDR2 (germline): KGHDR, SFDVKD. V shed 4 bases and J shed 0 bases, with 12 bases lying between them. The CDR3 loop spans 15 amino acids. The CDR3 nucleotides are TGTGCCACCAGTGAAAGGGGAAACCCCTCCTACGAGCAGTACTTC. Translated: CATSERGNPSYEQYF.

V gene TRBV9 combines with J gene TRBJ2-5; D is undetermined. The ends were cut back, 6 bases at V and 1 base at J, with 16 bases in the middle. Germline V gene data show CDR1 as SGDLS and CDR2 as YYNGEE. This CDR3 is 15 amino acids long. CDR3 DNA sequence: TGTGCCAGCAAGCGTAGTTACGATCCCCAAGAGACCCAGTACTTC. As protein: CASKRSYDPQETQYF.

In its sample, this clonotype was seen a few times. This chain links TRBV7-9 with TRBJ2-7; D is unclear. V lost 5 bases, J lost 2 bases, and 19 bases lay in between. The CDR3 has 16 amino acids. Germline V gene sequence: CDR1 SEHNR, CDR2 FQNEAQ (reference sequence). CDR3 sequence reads: CASSPPTIGSAYEQYF. In nucleotides, the CDR3 is TGTGCCAGCAGCCCTCCTACCATAGGGTCAGCCTACGAGCAGTACTTC.

The V call is TRBV7-9, the J call TRBJ2-7; D unresolved. Per germline, CDR1 SEHNR and CDR2 FQNEAQ (reference sequence). Trimming left V 2 bases short and J 3 bases short, with 11 bases between. This CDR3 contains 14 residues. The CDR3 region has the DNA TGTGCCAGCAGCTTAAGCAGGCCGTACTACGAGCAGTACTTC. This gives the protein CASSLSRPYYEQYF.

This clonotype was seen only once. The chain has TRBV7-2 and TRBJ2-7, with D possibly matching TRBD2 (5 bases). Germline CDR1 reads SGHTA; CDR2 reads FQGNSA. Trimming left V 6 bases short and J 3 bases short, with 15 bases between. The CDR3 spans 14 residues. Written as DNA, the CDR3 is TGTGCCAGCAGTCCTTTGGGAGTGAGCTACGAGCAGTACTTC. This sequence encodes CASSPLGVSYEQYF.

The rearrangement joins TRBV5-4 to TRBJ1-1; D possibly corresponds to TRBD1 (5 bases). The CDR3 loop spans 15 amino acids. Germline loops: CDR1 SGHNT, CDR2 YYREEE (reference sequence). Between the trimmed V and J ends, which lost 3 bases and 0 bases, there was a span of 12 bases. The CDR3 sequence: CASSWRKGMNTEAFF. In nucleotides, the CDR3 is TGTGCCAGCAGCTGGAGGAAGGGGATGAACACTGAAGCTTTCTTT.

The V call is TRBV9, the J call TRBJ2-7; D is undetermined. This CDR3 has 15 amino acids. Per germline, CDR1 SGDLS and CDR2 YYNGEE. The V end lost 0 bases, the J end lost 1 base, and 11 bases lay between the germline ends. CDR3 DNA sequence: TGTGCCAGCAGCGTAGCTCCCGGACCATCCTACGAGCAGTACTTC. This codes for CASSVAPGPSYEQYF.

The chain links TRBV20-1 to TRBJ2-7; tentative D call: TRBD2 (5 bases). The length of the CDR3 is 12 residues. Germline CDR1 is DFQATT and CDR2 is SNEGSKA (reference sequence). The V end was cut by 3 bases, the J end by 5 bases, with 11 bases between. This CDR3 reads CSASGEYHEQYF. The DNA of the CDR3 is TGCAGTGCTAGTGGGGAGTACCACGAGCAGTACTTC.

V and J are TRBV19 and TRBJ2-2; 11 nucleotides align to TRBD1. The CDR3 spans 15 residues. Germline V gives CDR1 LNHDA, CDR2 SQIVND (reference sequence). The ends lost 5 bases at V and 6 bases at J; junction bases unmatched: 5. CDR3 bases: TGTGCCAGTAGTTGGGGACAGGGGGTCCCCGGGGAGCTGTTTTTT. This translates into CASSWGQGVPGELFF.